This T cell receptor (beta chain) was found in a study of long-term antiretroviral therapy in people with HIV. Looking at the study overall: The study's earliest collections predate the 2015 immediate-ART recommendation by about a decade.

This clone was seen only a few times. Its target is unknown. Germline trimming cut 1 base from V and 5 bases from J; bases unmatched to any gene: 13. The germline gives CDR1 SQVTM, CDR2 ANQGSEA. The CDR3 runs to 17 residues. Study-wide results and caveats: The repertoire was dominated at all time points by clones expanded before ART.

The immunoSEQ assay was v3.0, run at survey level. Assay used: immunoSEQ multiplex PCR; TCRdb lists only in-frame clones, some missing. The repertoire has some 40,000 clones, about 90% of them found once; the top ten carry more than 4%. The clonotype originates from a woman aged 45-59 years with HIV. This specimen was unsorted PBMCs, taken 1.2 years after starting antiretroviral therapy. The chain couples TRBV29-1 to TRBJ2-1; 8 positions match TRBD2. The CDR3 DNA is TGCAGCGTTGAAGGGAGGGCGGGGGGCGTGTTACACAATGAGCAGTTCTTC. Amino acids: CSVEGRAGGVLHNEQFF.